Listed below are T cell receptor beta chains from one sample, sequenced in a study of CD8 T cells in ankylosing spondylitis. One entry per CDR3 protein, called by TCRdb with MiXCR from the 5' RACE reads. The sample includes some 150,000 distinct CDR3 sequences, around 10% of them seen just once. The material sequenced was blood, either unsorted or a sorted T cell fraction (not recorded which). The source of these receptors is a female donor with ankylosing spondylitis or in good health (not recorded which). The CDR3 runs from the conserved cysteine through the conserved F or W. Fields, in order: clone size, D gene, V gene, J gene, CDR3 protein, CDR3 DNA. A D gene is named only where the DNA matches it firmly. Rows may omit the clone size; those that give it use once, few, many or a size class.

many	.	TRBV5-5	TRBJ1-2	CASSLGLQDDGYTF	TGTGCCAGCAGCTTGGGACTACAGGACGACGGCTACACCTTC
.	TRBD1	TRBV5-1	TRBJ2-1	CASSSQNRGNEQFF	TGCGCCAGCAGCTCCCAGAACAGGGGAAATGAGCAGTTCTTC
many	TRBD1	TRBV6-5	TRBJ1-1	CASSYSKGTGVEAFF	TGTGCCAGCAGTTACTCGAAGGGGACAGGGGTTGAAGCTTTCTTT
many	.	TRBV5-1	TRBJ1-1	CASSRAGFVNTEAFF	TGCGCCAGCAGCCGGGCAGGGTTCGTGAACACTGAAGCTTTCTTT
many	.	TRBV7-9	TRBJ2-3	CASSRQQGTDTQYF	TGTGCCAGCAGCCGCCAACAAGGGACAGATACGCAGTATTTT
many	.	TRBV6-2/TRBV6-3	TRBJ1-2	CASSYSQGGYGYTF	TGTGCCAGCAGTTACTCGCAGGGAGGATATGGCTACACCTTC
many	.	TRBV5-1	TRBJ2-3	CASSLVVGADTQYF	TGCGCCAGCAGCTTGGTTGTCGGTGCAGATACGCAGTATTTT
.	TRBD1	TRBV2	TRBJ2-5	CASSQTGVQETQYF	TGTGCCAGCAGTCAAACAGGGGTCCAAGAGACCCAGTACTTC
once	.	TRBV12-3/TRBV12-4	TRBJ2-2	CASSFLGRELFF	TGTGCCAGCAGTTTCTTGGGGCGGGAGCTGTTTTTT
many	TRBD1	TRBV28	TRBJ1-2	CATPRTGGYGYTF	TGTGCCACCCCTCGTACAGGGGGTTATGGCTACACCTTC
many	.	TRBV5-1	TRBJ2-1	CASSLGGGQIYNEQFF	TGCGCCAGCAGCTTAGGGGGAGGACAAATATACAATGAGCAGTTCTTC
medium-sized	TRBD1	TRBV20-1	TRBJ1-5	CSAPGQGLGPQHF	TGCAGTGCCCCGGGACAGGGATTGGGGCCCCAGCATTTT
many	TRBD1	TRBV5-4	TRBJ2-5	CASSLAMGQGTETQYF	TGTGCCAGCAGCTTGGCCATGGGACAGGGTACGGAGACCCAGTACTTC
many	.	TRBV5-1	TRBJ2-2	CASSLPQGPNTGELFF	TGCGCCAGCAGCTTACCGCAGGGGCCGAACACCGGGGAGCTGTTTTTT
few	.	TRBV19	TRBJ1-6	CASTPGRSGSYNSPLHF	TGTGCCAGTACCCCGGGAAGGAGCGGGTCCTATAATTCACCCCTCCACTTT
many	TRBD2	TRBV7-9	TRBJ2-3	CASSAPDRRGGTQYF	TGTGCCAGCAGCGCCCCGGACAGGCGGGGGGGTACGCAGTATTTT
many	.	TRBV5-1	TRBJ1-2	CASSTEAYYGYTF	TGCGCCAGTTCCACGGAGGCCTACTATGGCTACACCTTC
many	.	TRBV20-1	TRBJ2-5	CSAWSRGQLFSETQYF	TGCAGTGCCTGGAGTCGAGGACAGTTGTTCTCGGAGACCCAGTACTTC
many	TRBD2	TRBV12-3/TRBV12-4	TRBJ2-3	CASSGRGADTQYF	TGTGCCAGCAGTGGCCGGGGGGCAGATACGCAGTATTTT
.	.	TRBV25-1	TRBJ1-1	CASSEPDRRGAFF	TGTGCCAGCAGTGAACCCGACCGACGGGGCGCTTTCTTT
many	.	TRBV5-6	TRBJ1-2	CASSTGGANNYGYTF	TGTGCCAGCAGCACCGGCGGGGCAAATAACTATGGCTACACCTTC
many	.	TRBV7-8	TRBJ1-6	CASSLGQINSPLHF	TGTGCCAGCAGCTTAGGGCAGATCAATTCACCCCTCCACTTT